This TCR beta chain came from a study of cytomegalovirus exposure and HLA in healthy donors. General study results and limits: In a later analysis, across HLA loci, associated TCR counts were highest for DRB1, lowest for HLA-C. Presence/absence analyses assumed roughly uniform sequencing depth across donors. What a later analysis reportedly showed was that an Asian-associated ancestry cluster had fewer N-insertions than the roughly 720-donor mean.

A word on this clone: As yet, its antigen is unknown.

The V and J ends lost 6 bases and 4 bases, in that order; junction bases with no gene match: 5. Germline assignment: CDR1 MNHNY and CDR2 SVGAGI (reference sequence). The CDR3 is 13 residues long. The PCR was carried out with 60 Vbeta primers and 13 Jbeta primers. Original handling: As a later analysis found, there were 70 million to 90 million unique TCR beta chains, of which some 10 million were shared. Sequencing used immunoSEQ multiplex PCR; TCRdb keeps in-frame clones, though not all of them. V and J calls and clone size follow that table, whereas D and trimming were derived from the DNA. The data show 110,000 to 150,000 clones, around 80% seen once.

The receptor was isolated from a woman between 55 and 75 years old in good health and CMV-seropositive. Sequenced input: PBMCs. This chain connects TRBV6-6 to TRBJ2-5; 7 bases map to TRBD2. The CDR3 sequence: CASRLRGIETQYF. For the CDR3, the DNA is TGTGCCAGCAGGCTGCGGGGGATAGAGACCCAGTACTTC.